Each of the 14 T cell receptor beta chains below was sequenced from the same sample in a study of cytomegalovirus exposure and HLA in healthy donors. PCR used 60 Vbeta primers and 13 Jbeta primers. TCRdb's copy holds only in-frame clones and misses some; the assay was immunoSEQ multiplex PCR. The sample contains about 130,000 clones, under 85% of which appear only once. Sample: PBMCs. Source of these receptors: a woman in her 50s in good health and CMV-seropositive.

This sequence joins TRBV30 and TRBJ2-1, with 11 bases aligning to TRBD2. Losses at the gene ends were 5 bases for V and 14 bases for J; bases not matched to a gene: 5. This CDR3 has 11 residues. Germline CDR1 and CDR2: GTSNPN and SVGIG (reference sequence). The CDR3 DNA reads as TGTGCCTGGGTAGCGGGGGGGCTAAAGTTCTTC. Translating gives CAWVAGGLKFF. The full variable domain, with the rest looked up from reference TRBV30 and TRBJ2-1, is SQTIHQWPATLVQPVGSPLSLECTVEGTSNPNLYWYRQAAGRGLQLLFYSVGIGQISSEVPQNLSASRPQDRQFILSSKKLLLSDSGFYLCAWVAGGLKFFGPGTRLTVL.

The chain carries TRBV6-5 and TRBJ2-5; 8 nucleotides line up with TRBD1. The better agreement between TRBJ2-7 and the DNA end casts doubt on the J call. Germline values: CDR1 MNHEY, CDR2 SVGAGI. The CDR3 sequence is 13 residues long. The CDR3 here is CASSFGQGGEQYF. DNA of the CDR3: TGTGCCAGCAGTTTTGGACAGGGTGGCGAGCAGTACTTC.

The J gene is TRBJ2-1, the V gene TRBV2, with D possibly being TRBD2 (7 bases). The CDR3 loop spans 16 amino acids. The V end was cut by 6 bases, the J end by 5 bases, with 20 bases between. Germline-derived CDR1 and CDR2 are SNHLY and FYNNEI. CDR3 nucleotide sequence: TGTGCCAGCAGCCCATACGGGGGGCAATTAGACAATGAGCAGTTCTTC. Translation: CASSPYGGQLDNEQFF.

The V and J genes are TRBV5-1 and TRBJ2-2, with D hard to call. This CDR3 contains 14 residues. The V and J ends lost 7 bases and 3 bases respectively, with 13 bases between them. Germline lookup yields CDR1 SGHRS and CDR2 YFSETQ. The CDR3 here is CASGTLDYTGELFF. The CDR3 DNA sequence: TGCGCCAGCGGCACCCTCGACTACACCGGGGAGCTGTTTTTT. The full variable domain, its missing parts supplied by reference TRBV5-1 and TRBJ2-2, is KAGVTQTPRYLIKTRGQQVTLSCSPISGHRSVSWYQQTPGQGLQFLFEYFSETQRNKGNFPGRFSGRQFSNSRSEMNVSTLELGDSALYLCASGTLDYTGELFFGEGSRLTVL.

The chain uses TRBV30 and TRBJ1-2, with 7 bases identical to TRBD1. This CDR3 comprises 14 residues. V shed 3 bases and J 2 bases; nucleotides not matched to a gene: 6. Germline V gene data show CDR1 as GTSNPN and CDR2 as SVGIG (reference sequence). The CDR3 nucleotides are TGTGCCTGGAGGAGGAGGGGGCCAAACTATGGCTACACCTTC. Residues: CAWRRRGPNYGYTF.

This clone was observed a few times. The chain recombines TRBV2 with TRBJ1-1; 7 positions match TRBD1. CDR1 is SNHLY and CDR2 is FYNNEI in the germline V gene. Trimming removed 8 bases from V and 1 base from J; junction bases left unmatched: 10. The length of the CDR3 is 15 residues. The CDR3 region is CASARQGGGNTEAFF. CDR3 bases: TGTGCCAGCGCCAGACAGGGCGGCGGGAACACTGAAGCTTTCTTT.

This chain links TRBV6-1 with TRBJ2-7; no definite D call. The ends were cut back, 1 base at V and 0 bases at J, with 13 bases in the middle. CDR1 and CDR2 (germline): MNHNS, SASEGT. This CDR3 has 16 residues. The CDR3 sequence: CASSEVAGSSSYEQYF. The CDR3, as DNA: TGTGCCAGCAGTGAAGTTGCAGGCTCAAGCTCCTACGAGCAGTACTTC.

This clone was seen once. The chain links TRBV4-2 to TRBJ1-2; 7 positions agree with TRBD1. The V and J ends lost 0 bases and 5 bases, in that order; junction bases with no gene match: 6. Looked up from germline, CDR1 is LGHNA and CDR2 is YNFKEQ. This CDR3 is 15 amino acids long. CDR3 in DNA: TGTGCCAGCAGCCAAGAATCTGGACAGGAATATGGCTACACCTTC. As protein: CASSQESGQEYGYTF.

The V and J genes are TRBV5-1 and TRBJ2-5, with no clear D. Trimming removed 2 bases from V and 0 bases from J, with 14 bases in between. Germline V CDR1 and CDR2: SGHRS, YFSETQ. The CDR3 extends over 16 amino acids. The CDR3 DNA is TGCGCCAGCAGCTTTGATTCCCCGAGGAACCAAGAGACCCAGTACTTC. Protein product: CASSFDSPRNQETQYF.

This chain uses TRBV27 with TRBJ2-1; 9 bases agree with TRBD2. The CDR3 is 15 residues long. Germline CDR1 and CDR2: MNHEY and SMNVEV (reference sequence). J lost 7 bases, V lost 7 bases, and 11 bases had no gene match. CDR3 region: CASNSLAGGINEQFF. The CDR3 region has the DNA TGTGCCAGCAACTCCCTGGCGGGGGGGATAAATGAGCAGTTCTTC.

In regard to this clone: The same CDR3 arises from other DNA sequences in this sample as well. V is TRBV27 and J is TRBJ1-2; 7 nucleotides align to TRBD1. CDR3 length: 14 amino acids. V shed 2 bases and J 2 bases; nucleotides not matched to a gene: 2. CDR1 and CDR2 from the germline V gene are MNHEY and SMNVEV (reference sequence). DNA of the CDR3: TGTGCCAGCAGTTTAACAGGGGCAAACTATGGCTACACCTTC. This translates into CASSLTGANYGYTF.

Notes on this clone: Other DNA sequences of this sample code for an identical CDR3. The rearrangement links TRBV7-9 to TRBJ1-2, with 8 bases matching TRBD1. V trimming: 5 bases; J trimming: 8 bases; junction bases outside the gene matches: 7. Germline V gene data show CDR1 as SEHNR and CDR2 as FQNEAQ (reference sequence). The CDR3 has 13 amino acids. The CDR3 DNA reads as TGTGCCAGCAGCACCCAGGGGGCGGAGGGCTACACCTTC. This encodes CASSTQGAEGYTF.

The CDR3 region has the DNA TGTGCCAGCAGCTTAGAACAGCTCTATAATTCACCCCTCCACTTT. It encodes CASSLEQLYNSPLHF. This sequence joins TRBV7-2 and TRBJ1-6, with no clear D. The CDR3 consists of 15 residues. Germline CDR1 and CDR2: SGHTA and FQGNSA. Trimming shortened V by 1 base and J by 3 bases, and 7 bases separated the two germline ends.

This clone has only a few counts. The rearrangement joins TRBV5-1 to TRBJ1-6; a weak D match, TRBD1 (5 bases). Germline V gene sequence: CDR1 SGHRS, CDR2 YFSETQ. CDR3 length equals 13 residues. Trimming removed 3 bases from V and 9 bases from J, with 10 bases in between. The CDR3 region is CASSSPGGSPLHF. The CDR3 bases are TGCGCCAGCAGCTCACCGGGGGGTTCACCCCTCCACTTT.